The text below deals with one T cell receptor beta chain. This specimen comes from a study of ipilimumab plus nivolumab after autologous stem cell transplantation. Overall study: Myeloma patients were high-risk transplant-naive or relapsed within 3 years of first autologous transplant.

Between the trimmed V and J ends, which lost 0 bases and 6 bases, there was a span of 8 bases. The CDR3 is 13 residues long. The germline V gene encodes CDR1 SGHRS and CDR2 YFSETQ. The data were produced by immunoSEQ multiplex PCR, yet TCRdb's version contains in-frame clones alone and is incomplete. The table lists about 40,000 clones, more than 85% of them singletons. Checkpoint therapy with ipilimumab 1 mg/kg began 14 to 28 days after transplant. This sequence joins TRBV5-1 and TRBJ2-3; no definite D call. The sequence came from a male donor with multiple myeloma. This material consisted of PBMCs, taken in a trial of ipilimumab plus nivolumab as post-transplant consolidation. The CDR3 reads CASSLDQEDTQYF. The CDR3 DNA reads TGCGCCAGCAGCTTGGACCAAGAGGATACGCAGTATTTT.